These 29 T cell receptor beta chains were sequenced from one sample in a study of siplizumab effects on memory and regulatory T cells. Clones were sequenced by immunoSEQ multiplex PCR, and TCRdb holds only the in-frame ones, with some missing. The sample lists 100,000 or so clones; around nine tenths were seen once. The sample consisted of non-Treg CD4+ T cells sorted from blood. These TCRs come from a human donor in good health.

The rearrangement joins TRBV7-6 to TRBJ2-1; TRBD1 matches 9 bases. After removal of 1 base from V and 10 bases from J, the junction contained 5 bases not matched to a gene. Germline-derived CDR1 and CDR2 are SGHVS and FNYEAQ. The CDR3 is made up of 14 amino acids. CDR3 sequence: CASSLVTGGWEQFF. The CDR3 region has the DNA TGTGCCAGCAGCTTAGTAACAGGGGGCTGGGAGCAGTTCTTC.

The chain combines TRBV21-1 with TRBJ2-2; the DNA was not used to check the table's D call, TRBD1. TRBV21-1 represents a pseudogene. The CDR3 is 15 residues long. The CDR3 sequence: CASSKGQGPTGELFF. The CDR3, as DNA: TGTGCCAGCAGCAAGGGACAGGGCCCCACCGGGGAGCTGTTTTTT.

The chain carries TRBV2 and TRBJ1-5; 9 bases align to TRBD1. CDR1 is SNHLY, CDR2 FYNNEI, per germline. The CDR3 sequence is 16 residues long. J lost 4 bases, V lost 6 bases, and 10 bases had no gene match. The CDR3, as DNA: TGTGCCAGCAGGGATCCCCAGGGACAGGGAAATCAGCCCCAGCATTTT. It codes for CASRDPQGQGNQPQHF.

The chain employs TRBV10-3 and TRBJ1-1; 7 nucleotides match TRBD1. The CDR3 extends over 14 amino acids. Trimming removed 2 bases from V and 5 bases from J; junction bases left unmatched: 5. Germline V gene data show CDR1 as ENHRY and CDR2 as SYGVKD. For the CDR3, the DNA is TGTGCCATCAGTGAGGCAGAGGGGGCAACTGAAGCTTTCTTT. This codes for CAISEAEGATEAFF.

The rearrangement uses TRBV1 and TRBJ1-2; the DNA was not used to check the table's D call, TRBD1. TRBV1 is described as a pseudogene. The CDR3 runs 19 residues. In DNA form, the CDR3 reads TGCACCAGCAGCCTCTCCCCCGGGACAGGGAACCCACTGAACTATGGCTACACCTTC. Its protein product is CTSSLSPGTGNPLNYGYTF.

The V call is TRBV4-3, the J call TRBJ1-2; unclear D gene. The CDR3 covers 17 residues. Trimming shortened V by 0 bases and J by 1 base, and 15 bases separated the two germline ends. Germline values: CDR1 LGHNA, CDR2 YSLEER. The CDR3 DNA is TGCGCCAGCAGCCAAGATCATCGGGGTCCTGATAACTATGGCTACACCTTC. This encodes CASSQDHRGPDNYGYTF.

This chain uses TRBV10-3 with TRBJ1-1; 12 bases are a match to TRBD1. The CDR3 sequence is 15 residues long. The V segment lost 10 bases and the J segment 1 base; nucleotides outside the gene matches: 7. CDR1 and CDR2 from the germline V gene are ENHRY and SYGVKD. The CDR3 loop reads CATAGDRGRNTEAFF. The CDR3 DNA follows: TGTGCCACTGCCGGGGACAGGGGGCGGAACACTGAAGCTTTCTTT.

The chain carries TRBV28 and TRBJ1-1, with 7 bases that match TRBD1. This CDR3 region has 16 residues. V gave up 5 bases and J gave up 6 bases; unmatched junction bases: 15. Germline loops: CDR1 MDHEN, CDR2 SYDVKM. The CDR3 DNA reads TGTGCCAGCAGTCATGCCGTAGGGCAGGGGGGGGCTGAAGCTTTCTTT. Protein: CASSHAVGQGGAEAFF.

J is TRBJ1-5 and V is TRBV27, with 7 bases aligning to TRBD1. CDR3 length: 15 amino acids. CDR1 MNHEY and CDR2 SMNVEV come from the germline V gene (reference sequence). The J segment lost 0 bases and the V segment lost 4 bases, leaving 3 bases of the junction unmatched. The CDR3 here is CASSSQGYSNQPQHF. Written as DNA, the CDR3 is TGTGCCAGCAGTTCACAGGGGTATAGCAATCAGCCCCAGCATTTT.

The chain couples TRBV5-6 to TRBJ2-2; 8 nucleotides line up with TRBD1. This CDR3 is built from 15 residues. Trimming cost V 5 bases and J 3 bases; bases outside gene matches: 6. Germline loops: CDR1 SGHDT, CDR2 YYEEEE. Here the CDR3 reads CASRRETGDTGELFF. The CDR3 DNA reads TGTGCCAGCAGAAGGGAGACAGGGGACACCGGGGAGCTGTTTTTT.

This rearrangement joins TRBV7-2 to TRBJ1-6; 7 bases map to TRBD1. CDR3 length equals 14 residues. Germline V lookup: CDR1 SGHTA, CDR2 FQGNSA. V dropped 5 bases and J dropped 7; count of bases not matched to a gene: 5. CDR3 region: CASSPQGDNSPLHF. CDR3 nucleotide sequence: TGTGCCAGCAGCCCCCAGGGGGACAATTCACCCCTCCACTTT.

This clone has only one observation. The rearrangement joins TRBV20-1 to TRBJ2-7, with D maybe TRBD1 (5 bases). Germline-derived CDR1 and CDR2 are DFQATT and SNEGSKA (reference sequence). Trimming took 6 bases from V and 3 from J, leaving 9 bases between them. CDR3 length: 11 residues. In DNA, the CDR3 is TGCAGTGCCAGCGACAGCTACGAGCAGTACTTC. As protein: CSASDSYEQYF.

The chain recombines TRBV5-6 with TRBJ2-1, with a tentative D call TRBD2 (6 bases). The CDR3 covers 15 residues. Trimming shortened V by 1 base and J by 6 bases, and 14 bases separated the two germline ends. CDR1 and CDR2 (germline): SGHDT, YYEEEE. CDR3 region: CASSLTGAHPNEQFF. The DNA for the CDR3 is TGTGCCAGCAGCTTGACGGGAGCCCACCCCAATGAGCAGTTCTTC.

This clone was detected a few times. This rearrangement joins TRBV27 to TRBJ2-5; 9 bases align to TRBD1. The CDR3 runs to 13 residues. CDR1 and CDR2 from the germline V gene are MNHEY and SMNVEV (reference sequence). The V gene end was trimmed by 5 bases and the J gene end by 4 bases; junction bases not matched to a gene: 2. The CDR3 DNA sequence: TGTGCCAGCAGTACAGGGGGCATAGAGACCCAGTACTTC. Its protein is CASSTGGIETQYF.

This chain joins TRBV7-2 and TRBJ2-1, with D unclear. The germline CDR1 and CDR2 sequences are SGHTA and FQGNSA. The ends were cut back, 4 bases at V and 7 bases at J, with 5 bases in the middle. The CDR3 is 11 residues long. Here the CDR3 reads CASSSANEQFF. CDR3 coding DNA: TGTGCCAGCAGCTCAGCGAATGAGCAGTTCTTC.

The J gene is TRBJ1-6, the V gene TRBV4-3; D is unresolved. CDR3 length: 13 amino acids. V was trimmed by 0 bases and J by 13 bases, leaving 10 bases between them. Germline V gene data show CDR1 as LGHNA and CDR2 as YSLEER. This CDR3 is CASSQDALSPLHF. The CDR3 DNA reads TGCGCCAGCAGCCAAGACGCCCTTTCGCCCCTCCACTTT.

DNA of the CDR3: TGTGCCAGCAGCTCCTCAGAATCCTACGAGCAGTACTTC. It specifies CASSSSESYEQYF. The chain carries TRBV11-1 and TRBJ2-7, with no clear D. The CDR3 contains 13 residues. Trimming shortened V by 4 bases and J by 1 base, and 8 bases separated the two germline ends. The V gene's germline CDR1 is SGHAT and CDR2 FQDESV (reference sequence).

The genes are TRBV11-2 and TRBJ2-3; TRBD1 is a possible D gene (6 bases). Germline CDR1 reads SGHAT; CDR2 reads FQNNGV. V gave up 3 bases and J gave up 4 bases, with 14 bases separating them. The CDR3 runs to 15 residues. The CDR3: CASSFGSSGADTQYF. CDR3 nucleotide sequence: TGTGCCAGCAGCTTCGGATCTTCAGGGGCAGATACGCAGTATTTT. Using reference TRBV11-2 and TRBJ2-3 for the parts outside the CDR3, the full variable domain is EAGVAQSPRYKIIEKRQSVAFWCNPISGHATLYWYQQILGQGPKLLIQFQNNGVVDDSQLPKDRFSAERLKGVDSTLKIQPAKLEDSAVYLCASSFGSSGADTQYFGPGTRLTVL.

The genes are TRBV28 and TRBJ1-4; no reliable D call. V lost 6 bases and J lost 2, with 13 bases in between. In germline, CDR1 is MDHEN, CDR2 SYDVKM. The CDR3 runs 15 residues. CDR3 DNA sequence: TGTGCCAGCAGGAAGTATCGGCACACTAATGAAAAACTGTTTTTT. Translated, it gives CASRKYRHTNEKLFF.

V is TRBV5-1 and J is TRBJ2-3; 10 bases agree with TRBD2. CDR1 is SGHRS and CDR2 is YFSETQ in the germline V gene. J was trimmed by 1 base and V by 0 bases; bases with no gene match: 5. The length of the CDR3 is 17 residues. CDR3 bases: TGCGCCAGCAGCTTGGGAACCCTAGCGGGGGGCACAGATACGCAGTATTTT. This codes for CASSLGTLAGGTDTQYF.

CDR3: CAISVVLAGGDEQFF. The DNA of the CDR3 is TGTGCCATCAGTGTTGTACTAGCGGGAGGCGATGAGCAGTTCTTC. This chain uses TRBV10-3 with TRBJ2-1; 12 bases line up with TRBD2. From germline, CDR1 is ENHRY and CDR2 SYGVKD. The CDR3 is made up of 15 amino acids. V was clipped by 4 bases and J by 8 bases; unmatched bases: 6.

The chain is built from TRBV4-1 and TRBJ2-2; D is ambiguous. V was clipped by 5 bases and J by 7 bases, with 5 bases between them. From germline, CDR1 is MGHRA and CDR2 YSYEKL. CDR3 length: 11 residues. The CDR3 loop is CASSRRGELFF. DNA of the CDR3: TGCGCCAGCAGCAGGCGCGGGGAGCTGTTTTTT.

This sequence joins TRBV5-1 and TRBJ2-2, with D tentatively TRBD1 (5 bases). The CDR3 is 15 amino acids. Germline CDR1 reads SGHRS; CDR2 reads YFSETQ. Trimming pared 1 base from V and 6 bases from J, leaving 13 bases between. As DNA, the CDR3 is TGCGCCAGCAGCTTGAGTGGCAGGGCCGCCGGGGAGCTGTTTTTT. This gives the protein CASSLSGRAAGELFF.

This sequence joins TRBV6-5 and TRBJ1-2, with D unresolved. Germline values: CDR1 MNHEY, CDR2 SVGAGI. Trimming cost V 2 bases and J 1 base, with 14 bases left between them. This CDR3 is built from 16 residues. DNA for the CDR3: TGTGCCAGCAGTTACAACGGCCGTTTTTATAACTATGGCTACACCTTC. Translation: CASSYNGRFYNYGYTF.

The CDR3 sequence is CASSSAGTGNQPQHF. DNA of the CDR3: TGTGCCAGCAGCTCCGCCGGGACAGGCAATCAGCCCCAGCATTTT. The chain carries TRBV7-2 and TRBJ1-5; the match to TRBD1 covers 7 bases. J lost 2 bases, V lost 4 bases, and 5 bases had no gene match. CDR3 length: 15 amino acids. Germline V gene lookup returns CDR1 SGHTA and CDR2 FQGNSA. The complete variable domain, with remaining parts taken from reference TRBV7-2 and TRBJ1-5, reads GAGVSQSPSNKVTEKGKDVELRCDPISGHTALYWYRQSLGQGLEFLIYFQGNSAPDKSGLPSDRFSAERTGGSVSTLTIQRTQQEDSAVYLCASSSAGTGNQPQHFGDGTRLSIL.

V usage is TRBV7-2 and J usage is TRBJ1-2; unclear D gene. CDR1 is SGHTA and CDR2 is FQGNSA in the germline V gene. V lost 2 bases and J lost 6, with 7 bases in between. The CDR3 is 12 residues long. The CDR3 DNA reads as TGTGCCAGCAGCTTACAGCGGCATGGCTACACCTTC. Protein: CASSLQRHGYTF.

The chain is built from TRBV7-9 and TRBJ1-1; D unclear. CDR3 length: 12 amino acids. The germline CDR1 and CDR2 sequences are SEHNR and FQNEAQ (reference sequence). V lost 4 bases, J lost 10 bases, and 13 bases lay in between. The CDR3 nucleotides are TGTGCCAGCAGCTCAAACACCTATAGAGCTTTCTTT. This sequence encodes CASSSNTYRAFF.

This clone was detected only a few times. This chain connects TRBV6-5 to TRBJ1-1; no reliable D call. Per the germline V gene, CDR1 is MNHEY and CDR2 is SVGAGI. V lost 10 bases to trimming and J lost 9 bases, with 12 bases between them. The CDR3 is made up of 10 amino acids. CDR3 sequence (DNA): TGTGCCACTGGACGGAAAAAAGCTTTCTTT. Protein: CATGRKKAFF.

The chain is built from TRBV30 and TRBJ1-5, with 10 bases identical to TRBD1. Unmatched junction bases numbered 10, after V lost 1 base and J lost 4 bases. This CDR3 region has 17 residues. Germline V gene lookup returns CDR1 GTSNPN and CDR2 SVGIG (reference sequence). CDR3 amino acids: CAWSADRGPWPNQPQHF. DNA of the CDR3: TGTGCCTGGAGTGCAGACAGGGGGCCCTGGCCTAATCAGCCCCAGCATTTT.